This record looks at one T cell receptor beta chain sequence and its context. Its antigen is not known. The data were obtained in a study of blood T cells in healthy people across ages. Study findings and constraints: Greater diversity and more naive CD4+ cells were seen in long-lived donors than in aged donors.

Alongside a J-beta primer mix, a sample-barcoded 5' primer served in a second PCR lasting about 7 to 12 cycles. TCRdb fed the 5' RACE reads into MiXCR, producing one record per CDR3 protein. The sample lists roughly 680,000 distinct CDR3 sequences; roughly 50% were seen once. CDR1 GTSNPN and CDR2 SVGIG come from the germline V gene (reference sequence). The CDR3 consists of 17 residues. The J segment lost 5 bases and the V segment lost 7 bases, leaving 18 bases of the junction unmatched. What was sequenced was blood. The receptor was derived from a woman aged 55-70 years in good health. This sequence joins TRBV30 and TRBJ2-3, with 10 bases identical to TRBD1. The chain's CDR3 is CASSSIPGQGRGDTQYF. DNA of the CDR3: TGTGCCTCCTCATCCATTCCGGGACAGGGGCGGGGAGATACGCAGTATTTT.